The 24 T cell receptor beta chains listed next were all sequenced from one sample in a study of T-cell reconstitution after alpha-beta-depleted transplantation in children. It was with unique molecular identifiers that the TCRbeta library was prepared. TCRdb re-analysed the PCR reads in MiXCR, keeping a single row per CDR3 protein. Here the sample spans about a million distinct CDR3 sequences, roughly 31% being singletons. The source was PBMCs, mostly from graft donor cells, collected 360 days after TCRalphabeta/CD19-depleted stem cell transplant. These receptors came from a boy younger than two who had a stem cell transplant for SCID, so the T cells may come from the graft donor.

The rearrangement uses TRBV7-9 and TRBJ2-2, with 10 bases aligning to TRBD1. With 5 bases clipped from V and 4 bases from J, the junction kept 7 bases outside the gene matches. The CDR3 has 16 residues. CDR1 is SEHNR, CDR2 FQNEAQ, per germline (reference sequence). The CDR3 DNA follows: TGTGCCAGCAGCCGGTACCGGGACAGGGGCACCGGGGAGCTGTTTTTT. As protein: CASSRYRDRGTGELFF.

This clonotype was counted a few times. This chain links TRBV12-3 or TRBV12-4 with TRBJ2-1; D may be TRBD1 (5 bases). Trimming took 3 bases from V and 0 from J, leaving 12 bases between them. The CDR3 runs to 16 residues. This CDR3 reads CASSFSQTVSYNEQFF. The CDR3 region has the DNA TGTGCCAGCAGTTTCTCTCAGACAGTCTCCTACAATGAGCAGTTCTTC.

The chain is built from TRBV6-5 and TRBJ2-7; no reliable D call. The CDR3 is 14 amino acids. V was clipped by 2 bases and J by 0 bases, with 8 bases between them. The germline V gene has CDR1 MNHEY and CDR2 SVGAGI. For the CDR3, the DNA is TGTGCCAGCAGTTACGCAGGTTCCTCCTACGAGCAGTACTTC. Translating gives CASSYAGSSYEQYF.

The chain recombines TRBV12-3 or TRBV12-4 with TRBJ1-5, with D tentatively TRBD1 (5 bases). The CDR3 runs to 14 residues. V shed 4 bases and J shed 9 bases, with 16 bases lying between them. The CDR3: CASSSQGGFAPQHF. The CDR3 bases are TGTGCCAGCAGTTCCCAGGGTGGGTTTGCGCCCCAGCATTTT.

This clonotype was observed a few times. The J gene is TRBJ1-2, the V gene TRBV29-1; no definite D call. V dropped 0 bases and J dropped 2 bases, with 7 bases sitting between them. Germline values: CDR1 SQVTM, CDR2 ANQGSEA. The CDR3 spans 13 residues. In nucleotides, the CDR3 is TGCAGCGTTGAAGATCCGAGAAACTATGGCTACACCTTC. It yields the protein CSVEDPRNYGYTF. The full variable domain, with the rest looked up from reference TRBV29-1 and TRBJ1-2, is SAVISQKPSRDICQRGTSLTIQCQVDSQVTMMFWYRQQPGQSLTLIATANQGSEATYESGFVIDKFPISRPNLTFSTLTVSNMSPEDSSIYLCSVEDPRNYGYTFGSGTRLTVV.

The chain employs TRBV30 and TRBJ2-5; D call uncertain. The V end was cut by 0 bases, the J end by 7 bases, with 9 bases between. Germline V CDR1 and CDR2: GTSNPN, SVGIG (reference sequence). The CDR3 has 12 amino acids. The CDR3 reads CAWSVPGGTQYF. As DNA, the CDR3 is TGTGCCTGGAGTGTACCGGGCGGGACCCAGTACTTC.

The V and J genes are TRBV5-1 and TRBJ1-1; TRBD1 agrees at 11 bases. V dropped 2 bases and J dropped 3; count of bases not matched to a gene: 3. The CDR3 consists of 15 residues. CDR1 is SGHRS and CDR2 is YFSETQ in the germline V gene. The CDR3 DNA reads as TGCGCCAGCAGCTTACGGACAGGGGGCTACACTGAAGCTTTCTTT. It encodes CASSLRTGGYTEAFF. The full variable domain, completed using reference TRBV5-1 and TRBJ1-1, is KAGVTQTPRYLIKTRGQQVTLSCSPISGHRSVSWYQQTPGQGLQFLFEYFSETQRNKGNFPGRFSGRQFSNSRSEMNVSTLELGDSALYLCASSLRTGGYTEAFFGQGTRLTVV.

J is TRBJ1-1 and V is TRBV5-1; 8 bases are shared with TRBD1. The CDR3 loop spans 14 amino acids. Trimming at V came to 7 bases and at J to 4 bases, leaving 9 bases not matched to a gene. Germline V gives CDR1 SGHRS, CDR2 YFSETQ. The CDR3 protein is CASQIRQGSTEAFF. The CDR3, as DNA: TGCGCCAGCCAAATTCGACAGGGGAGCACTGAAGCTTTCTTT.

This clonotype was seen a few times. This rearrangement joins TRBV4-2 to TRBJ2-7; D is uncertain. V lost 4 bases and J 1 base, leaving 11 bases between the germline ends. This CDR3 has 14 residues. Germline CDR1 and CDR2: LGHNA and YNFKEQ. The CDR3 DNA sequence: TGTGCCAGCAGCCTAAGGGTTAATTCCTACGAGCAGTACTTC. This encodes CASSLRVNSYEQYF.

The rearrangement links TRBV12-3 or TRBV12-4 to TRBJ2-7; possibly TRBD2 for D (6 bases). CDR3 length: 12 residues. V lost 11 bases and J 9 bases, leaving 20 bases between the germline ends. CDR3 in DNA: TGTGCCTTAAGTTGGGGGGTTGGGCCGCAGTACTTC. Encoded protein: CALSWGVGPQYF.

CDR3 coding DNA: TGCAGTGCTAGGCCCTGGCGGGGGGACCGCACAGATACGCAGTATTTT. It yields the protein CSARPWRGDRTDTQYF. The chain recombines TRBV20-1 with TRBJ2-3; 8 bases are shared with TRBD2. Trimming removed 3 bases from V and 1 base from J; junction bases left unmatched: 9. The CDR3 is made up of 16 amino acids. Germline CDR1 and CDR2: DFQATT and SNEGSKA (reference sequence).

The chain recombines TRBV29-1 with TRBJ1-2; 7 nucleotides match TRBD1. CDR3 length: 14 amino acids. In germline, CDR1 is SQVTM, CDR2 ANQGSEA. V dropped 3 bases and J dropped 4; count of bases not matched to a gene: 8. The CDR3 is CSVDPDRAGYGYTF. CDR3 in DNA: TGCAGCGTTGATCCCGACAGGGCTGGCTATGGCTACACCTTC.

This clonotype was counted between two and nine times. V is TRBV7-6 and J is TRBJ1-3; D call uncertain. The CDR3 is 16 residues long. The germline V and J ends were trimmed by 5 bases and 7 bases, with 21 bases remaining between them. The germline gives CDR1 SGHVS, CDR2 FNYEAQ. In nucleotides, the CDR3 is TGTGCCAGCAGCCTCCTTGTTTTTACGAAGAAGAACACCATATATTTT. It codes for CASSLLVFTKKNTIYF.

The chain has TRBV4-3 and TRBJ2-1; D is unclear. The CDR3 loop spans 15 amino acids. The germline gives CDR1 LGHNA, CDR2 YSLEER. V dropped 1 base and J dropped 9 bases, with 16 bases sitting between them. CDR3 region: CASSQVGVTAGEQFF. CDR3 in DNA: TGCGCCAGCAGCCAAGTGGGTGTGACGGCTGGTGAGCAGTTCTTC.

The CDR3 region has the DNA TGTGCCAGCAGTTTTGACAGGGGGCGCGACAATGAGCAGTTCTTC. It translates to CASSFDRGRDNEQFF. This chain uses TRBV12-3 or TRBV12-4 with TRBJ2-1; 10 nucleotides agree with TRBD1. This CDR3 spans 15 amino acids. J gave up 5 bases and V 3 bases, and 4 bases lay outside the gene matches.

J is TRBJ1-5 and V is TRBV2; D unclear. Trimming took off 9 bases at V and 3 bases at J, with 24 bases between the two ends. This CDR3 contains 17 residues. The V gene's germline CDR1 is SNHLY and CDR2 FYNNEI. CDR3 nucleotides: TGTGCCAGTTCTCCCACGGGCAGGTCCCTTTACAATCAGCCCCAGCATTTT. Amino acids: CASSPTGRSLYNQPQHF.

V usage is TRBV7-2 and J usage is TRBJ2-5; no clear D. Germline lookup yields CDR1 SGHTA and CDR2 FQGNSA. CDR3 length equals 14 residues. The ends were cut back, 6 bases at V and 1 base at J, with 12 bases in the middle. The CDR3 DNA is TGTGCCAGCAGATCGTTCGGTTCCCAAGAGACCCAGTACTTC. Translating it yields CASRSFGSQETQYF.

The chain uses TRBV4-2 and TRBJ2-2; TRBD2 matches 9 bases. The germline V gene has CDR1 LGHNA and CDR2 YNFKEQ. The CDR3 has 16 amino acids. Germline trimming cut 4 bases from V and 3 bases from J; bases unmatched to any gene: 6. The CDR3 protein is CASSRVQRGDTGELFF. In DNA, the CDR3 is TGTGCCAGCAGCCGGGTTCAGCGGGGGGACACCGGGGAGCTGTTTTTT.

This clonotype has just a few counts. This chain joins TRBV10-3 and TRBJ2-3; 8 bases are shared with TRBD1. The CDR3 length is 17 residues. Germline V gene sequence: CDR1 ENHRY, CDR2 SYGVKD. The V and J ends lost 3 bases and 6 bases, in that order; junction bases with no gene match: 14. As DNA, the CDR3 is TGTGCCATCAGTGACCCTAGGGTGCAGGGGGCGAGGGATACGCAGTATTTT. Translation gives CAISDPRVQGARDTQYF.

J is TRBJ2-5 and V is TRBV4-1, with D possibly being TRBD1 (6 bases). The V end lost 5 bases, the J end lost 2 bases, and 12 bases lay between the germline ends. The CDR3 length is 14 residues. CDR1 is MGHRA, CDR2 YSYEKL, per germline. The CDR3 sequence is CASSIPGTQETQYF. The CDR3 nucleotides are TGCGCCAGCAGCATTCCCGGGACACAAGAGACCCAGTACTTC.

A few counts support this clonotype. The V gene is TRBV2, the J gene TRBJ2-5, with D perhaps being TRBD1 or TRBD2 (6 bases each). Germline assignment: CDR1 SNHLY and CDR2 FYNNEI. Trimming cost V 6 bases and J 5 bases, with 19 bases left between them. The CDR3 has 15 residues. The chain's CDR3 is CASSSGGLDGETQYF. CDR3 bases: TGTGCCAGCAGCTCTGGGGGGCTGGATGGGGAGACCCAGTACTTC.

The chain has TRBV5-1 and TRBJ2-3; 7 positions match TRBD1. Losses at the gene ends were 6 bases for V and 3 bases for J; bases not matched to a gene: 10. Per germline, CDR1 SGHRS and CDR2 YFSETQ. This CDR3 has 15 residues. CDR3: CASTAYRGRTDTQYF. In nucleotides, the CDR3 is TGCGCCAGCACCGCTTACAGGGGACGGACAGATACGCAGTATTTT.

The J gene is TRBJ1-1, the V gene TRBV6-5; D is perhaps TRBD1 (5 bases). The CDR3 covers 11 residues. Germline CDR1 and CDR2: MNHEY and SVGAGI. The V end lost 8 bases, the J end lost 5 bases, and 9 bases lay between the germline ends. CDR3: CASQKGTEAFF. In DNA form, the CDR3 reads TGTGCCAGCCAAAAGGGGACTGAAGCTTTCTTT.

V and J are TRBV7-8 and TRBJ2-2, with 10 bases matching TRBD1. The CDR3 length is 16 residues. With 5 bases clipped from V and 4 bases from J, the junction kept 7 bases outside the gene matches. Germline lookup yields CDR1 SGHVS and CDR2 FQNEAQ. Written as DNA, the CDR3 is TGTGCCAGCAGCCCGCGACAGGGGGCGGGCACCGGGGAGCTGTTTTTT. It encodes CASSPRQGAGTGELFF.